This TCR beta chain was retrieved from a study of CD8+CD57+ T cells in acquired aplastic anemia. Whole-study context: DNA recovered from sorted CD4+ and CD8+ cells had a mean of approximately 3.2 ug. Study results and caveats: Patients and controls had CD8+ Simpson's diversity values that were not significantly distinct. Both patients and controls carried the same twenty-nine CD8+ CDR3 sequences.

The CDR3 runs to 14 residues. Germline lookup yields CDR1 SGHAT and CDR2 FQDESV (reference sequence). The V end lost 4 bases, the J end lost 5 bases, and 13 bases lay between the germline ends. For CDR3 and TCR beta VDJ profiling, genomic DNA was the template used. TCRdb used MiXCR to reprocess the reads, holding one entry per CDR3 protein. This sample has 150,000 to 200,000 distinct CDR3 sequences, with around three fifths found just once. This clonotype showed up many times. Its antigen remains unidentified. This chain uses TRBV11-1 with TRBJ2-3; D possibly uses TRBD1 or TRBD2 (5 bases each). This receptor was identified in a human donor with severe aplastic anemia or a healthy control (not recorded which). The sample consisted of sorted CD4+, CD8+, or CD8+CD57+ T cells (not recorded which) from PBMCs. CDR3 residues: CASSSVYGGDTQYF. CDR3 nucleotide sequence: TGTGCCAGCAGCTCAGTGTATGGGGGAGATACGCAGTATTTT.